The following is a TCR beta chain sequence with its context. These data belong to a study of T cells expressing NK-cell markers. This CDR3 spans 12 amino acids. Germline V CDR1 and CDR2: MNHEY, SMNVEV (reference sequence). TCRdb re-called the 5' RACE reads, yielding one record per CDR3 amino acid sequence without DNA. Its listing shows 300,000 or so distinct CDR3 sequences. Sequenced material: blood T cells: a sorted CD56 or NKG2C T cell subset, CD4+ or CD8+ T cells, or bulk PBMC T cells (not recorded which). The receptor comes from a woman aged 18-70 years in good health. V gene TRBV27 combines with J gene TRBJ2-3. The CDR3 loop is CASSPMTDTQYF.